This section outlines one TCR beta chain sequence together with its context. The CDR3 does not end in the conserved phenylalanine or tryptophan, so this is likely a read error. This record comes from a study of shared clonotypes between healthy human individuals. Per the original methods: ImmunoSEQ supplied junction-only sequences lacking quality scores, so filtering was different. Data came from immunoSEQ multiplex PCR; TCRdb stores just in-frame clones and leaves some out. V, J and clone size are taken as reported in that table, and D and trimming were inferred from the DNA itself. The data contain approximately 650,000 clones, about 95% of them singletons. Naive CD8 cells lacked CD45RO and underwent positive selection for CCR7, leaving out terminally differentiated effector memory CD45RA+ cells. Material: naive CD8+ T cells sorted from blood. This sequence was found in a woman in her 30s in good health.

CDR3 DNA: TGTGCCAGCAGCCAAGAGGGCAGGGGCTACGAGCAGTACCTC. This encodes CASSQEGRGYEQYL. V gene TRBV14 combines with J gene TRBJ2-7; weak D call: TRBD1 (6 bases). The V gene's germline CDR1 is SGHDN and CDR2 FVKESK. V was shortened by 0 bases and J by 3 bases, with 9 bases between the two germline ends. The CDR3 extends over 14 amino acids.